This T cell receptor (beta chain) appears in the sequencing data of a study of blood T cell repertoires in COVID-19. Study-wide context: Samples taken during acute and convalescent COVID-19 were collected in the United States, Italy and Spain. PBMCs, B-cell-depleted T cells, or T cells provided the cDNA or gDNA that made up the material.

In the original processing: Estimation of nucleated cell counts was performed using reference gene primer amplification. Sequencing used immunoSEQ multiplex PCR; TCRdb keeps in-frame clones, though not all of them. The D gene and trimming were derived from the DNA, and the V and J assignments and clone size from that table. The sample records 200,000 to 250,000 clones, 80% to 90% being singletons. V lost 1 base to trimming and J lost 0 bases, with 8 bases between them. The CDR3 loop spans 16 amino acids. Germline CDR1 and CDR2: SGHNT and YYREEE (reference sequence). Participants were aged about 18 to 90 years from approximately 25 US areas.

V is TRBV5-4 and J is TRBJ2-6, with a tentative D call TRBD1 (5 bases). The specimen was PBMCs or T cells enriched from blood (not recorded which). The sequence was collected from a man aged 18 to 30 with acute COVID-19. CDR3 loop: CASSLSRDSGANVLTF. The CDR3 nucleotides are TGTGCCAGCAGCTTGAGCAGGGACTCTGGGGCCAACGTCCTGACTTTC.